This is a list of T cell receptor beta chains from one sample in a study of cytomegalovirus exposure and HLA in healthy donors. Data came from immunoSEQ multiplex PCR; TCRdb stores just in-frame clones and leaves some out. The sample has some 170,000 clones, approximately 84% seen once. The sequencing input was PBMCs. Receptor source: a female donor in good health and CMV-seronegative. Both conserved end residues are part of each CDR3. D genes are given only for firm matches. Only some rows state a clone size, as once, few, many or a class for expanded clones.

>-|TRBD2|TRBJ2-1|TRBV27
CASSFGGNYNEQFF
TGTGCCAGCAGTTTCGGGGGGAACTACAATGAGCAGTTCTTC
>-|-|TRBJ1-1|TRBV15
CATSRQEGMLEAFF
TGTGCCACCAGCAGACAGGAGGGGATGCTGGAAGCTTTCTTT
>-|-|TRBJ1-1|TRBV10-3
CAISESPDWRGDTEAFF
TGTGCCATCAGTGAGAGCCCCGATTGGAGGGGTGACACTGAAGCTTTCTTT
>-|-|TRBJ2-2|TRBV7-8
CASSLVGGIGELFF
TGTGCCAGCAGCTTAGTGGGGGGAATCGGGGAGCTGTTTTTT
>-|-|TRBJ2-7|TRBV9
CASSVGNQIGGQYF
TGTGCCAGCAGCGTAGGGAACCAAATAGGGGGTCAGTACTTC
>few|-|TRBJ2-2|TRBV19
CASSPRRGNTGELFF
TGTGCCAGTAGTCCCAGAAGGGGCAACACCGGGGAGCTGTTTTTT
>-|-|TRBJ1-6|TRBV4-1
CASSHDDSSYNSPLHF
TGCGCCAGCAGCCACGATGACAGCTCCTATAATTCACCCCTCCACTTT
>few|TRBD1|TRBJ2-3|TRBV4-2
CASSQDRGQGADTQYF
TGTGCCAGCAGCCAAGATCGAGGACAGGGGGCGGATACGCAGTATTTT
>-|TRBD2|TRBJ2-7|TRBV9
CASSVGGGDYVYEQYF
TGTGCCAGCAGCGTAGGAGGAGGGGACTACGTCTACGAGCAGTACTTC
>-|-|TRBJ1-4|TRBV6-5
CASSPGEGRLSKLFF
TGTGCCAGCAGTCCCGGGGAGGGACGGCTGTCGAAACTGTTTTTT
>-|-|TRBJ2-7|TRBV18
CASSPRGGSYEQYF
TGTGCCAGCTCACCCAGGGGCGGGAGCTACGAGCAGTACTTC
>-|-|TRBJ2-3|TRBV11-2
CASSFSNLADTQYF
TGTGCCAGCAGCTTTAGCAACCTTGCAGATACGCAGTATTTT
>-|TRBD1|TRBJ1-4|TRBV28
CASSSPQGAGEKLFF
TGTGCCAGCAGTTCGCCCCAGGGGGCCGGGGAAAAACTGTTTTTT
>-|TRBD2|TRBJ2-1|TRBV9
CASSALGGYPNEQFF
TGTGCCAGCAGCGCCCTCGGGGGGTACCCCAATGAGCAGTTCTTC
>-|TRBD1|TRBJ1-3|TRBV7-9
CASSLSSRGLAGNTIYF
TGTGCCAGCAGCTTAAGCAGCAGGGGGTTGGCTGGAAACACCATATATTTT
>-|-|TRBJ2-7|TRBV21-1
CASSKALWTSGRFPHSYEQYF
TGTGCCAGCAGCAAAGCCCTCTGGACTAGCGGGAGGTTCCCCCATTCCTACGAGCAGTACTTC
>-|-|TRBJ2-1|TRBV4-2
CASSQDIATAEQFF
TGTGCCAGCAGCCAAGATATAGCAACCGCTGAGCAGTTCTTC
>-|-|TRBJ1-1|TRBV6-5
CASSYMGPTNTEAFF
TGTGCCAGCAGTTACATGGGGCCCACCAACACTGAAGCTTTCTTT
>-|-|TRBJ1-2|TRBV28
CASSFFGGDYGYTF
TGTGCCAGCAGTTTTTTCGGGGGAGACTATGGCTACACCTTC
>-|-|TRBJ1-2|TRBV6-5
CASSYSRAGNYGYTF
TGTGCCAGCAGTTACTCGCGGGCGGGTAACTATGGCTACACCTTC
>once|-|TRBJ2-7|TRBV18
CASSPTGFGEQYF
TGTGCCAGCTCACCAACAGGGTTCGGCGAGCAGTACTTC
>few|TRBD2|TRBJ2-7|TRBV2
CASTASGDIYEQYF
TGTGCCAGCACGGCTAGCGGGGACATATACGAGCAGTACTTC
>-|TRBD2|TRBJ2-2|TRBV4-1
CASSQVGRGYTGELFF
TGCGCCAGCAGCCAAGTCGGGCGGGGGTACACCGGGGAGCTGTTTTTT
>-|-|TRBJ2-3|TRBV5-4
CASSSRQANTDTQYF
TGTGCCAGCAGCTCCAGACAGGCAAACACAGATACGCAGTATTTT
>few|TRBD2|TRBJ2-7|TRBV7-2
CASSLASSAGGPYEQYF
TGTGCCAGCAGCTTAGCGTCCTCAGCGGGAGGGCCCTACGAGCAGTACTTC
>-|-|TRBJ2-7|TRBV15
CATSRDIRTYEQYF
TGTGCCACCAGCAGAGATATCCGTACCTACGAGCAGTACTTC
>-|-|TRBJ1-4|TRBV30
CAWGGNEKLFF
TGTGCCTGGGGAGGGAATGAAAAACTGTTTTTT
>few|-|TRBJ2-6|TRBV7-8
CASSTRGTYSGANVLTF
TGTGCCAGCAGCACGAGGGGGACCTACTCTGGGGCCAACGTCCTGACTTTC
>-|-|TRBJ1-1|TRBV19
CASRMGGNTEAFF
TGTGCCAGTAGAATGGGAGGGAACACTGAAGCTTTCTTT
>-|TRBD1|TRBJ1-5|TRBV18
CASSPYGTGTDNQPQHF
TGTGCCAGCTCACCCTATGGGACCGGGACAGACAATCAGCCCCAGCATTTT
>-|-|TRBJ2-3|TRBV9
CASSVGAATTSTDTQYF
TGTGCCAGCAGCGTAGGAGCTGCGACTACTAGCACAGATACGCAGTATTTT
>-|-|TRBJ2-3|TRBV9
CASSVAREEDTQYF
TGTGCCAGCAGCGTAGCTAGGGAGGAAGATACGCAGTATTTT
>-|TRBD2|TRBJ2-3|TRBV7-6
CASSLVGLAGGSSTDTQYF
TGTGCCAGCAGCTTAGTAGGGCTAGCGGGAGGTTCTAGCACAGATACGCAGTATTTT